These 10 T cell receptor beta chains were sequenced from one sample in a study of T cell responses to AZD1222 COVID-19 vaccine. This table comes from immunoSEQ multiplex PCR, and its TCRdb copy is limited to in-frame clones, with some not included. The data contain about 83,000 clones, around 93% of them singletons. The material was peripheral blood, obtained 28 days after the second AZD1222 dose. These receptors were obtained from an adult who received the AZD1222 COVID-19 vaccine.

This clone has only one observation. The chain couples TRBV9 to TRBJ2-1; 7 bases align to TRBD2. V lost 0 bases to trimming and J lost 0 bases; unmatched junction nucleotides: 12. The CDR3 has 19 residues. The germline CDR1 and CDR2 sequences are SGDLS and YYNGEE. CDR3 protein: CASSVEASGHPSSYNEQFF. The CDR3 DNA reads TGTGCCAGCAGCGTAGAGGCTAGCGGCCACCCGAGCTCCTACAATGAGCAGTTCTTC. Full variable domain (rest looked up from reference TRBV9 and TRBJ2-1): DSGVTQTPKHLITATGQRVTLRCSPRSGDLSVYWYQQSLDQGLQFLIQYYNGEERAKGNILERFSAQQFPDLHSELNLSSLELGDSALYFCASSVEASGHPSSYNEQFFGPGTRLTVL.

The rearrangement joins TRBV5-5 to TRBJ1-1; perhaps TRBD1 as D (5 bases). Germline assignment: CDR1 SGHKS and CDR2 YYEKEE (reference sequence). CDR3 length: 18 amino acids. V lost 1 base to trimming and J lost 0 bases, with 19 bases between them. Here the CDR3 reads CASSLLVRGREMNTEAFF. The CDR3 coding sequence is TGTGCCAGCAGCTTGCTAGTTAGGGGACGGGAGATGAACACTGAAGCTTTCTTT.

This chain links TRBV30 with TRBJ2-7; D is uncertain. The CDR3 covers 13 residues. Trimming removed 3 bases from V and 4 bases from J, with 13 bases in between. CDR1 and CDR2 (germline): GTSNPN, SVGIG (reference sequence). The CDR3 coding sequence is TGTGCCTGGAGGGGGTCAGGCGATTACGAGCAGTACTTC. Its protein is CAWRGSGDYEQYF.

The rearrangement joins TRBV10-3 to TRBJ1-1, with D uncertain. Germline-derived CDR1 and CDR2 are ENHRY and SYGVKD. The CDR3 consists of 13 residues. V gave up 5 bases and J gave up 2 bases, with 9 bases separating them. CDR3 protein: CAISLDQNTEAFF. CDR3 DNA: TGTGCCATCAGTCTTGACCAAAACACTGAAGCTTTCTTT.

The CDR3 DNA follows: TGTGCCAGCAGTTACTCGACAAACTCCTACGAGCAGTACTTC. It is translated as CASSYSTNSYEQYF. The J gene is TRBJ2-7, the V gene TRBV6-5; D not certain. V lost 0 bases to trimming and J lost 0 bases, with 6 bases between them. The germline V gene encodes CDR1 MNHEY and CDR2 SVGAGI. The CDR3 consists of 14 residues.

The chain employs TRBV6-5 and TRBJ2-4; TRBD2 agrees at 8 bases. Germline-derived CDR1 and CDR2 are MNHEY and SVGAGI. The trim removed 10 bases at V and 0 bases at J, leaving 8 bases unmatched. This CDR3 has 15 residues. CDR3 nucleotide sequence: TGTGCCACCACACTAGCGGTCAGAGCCAAAAACATTCAGTACTTC. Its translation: CATTLAVRAKNIQYF.

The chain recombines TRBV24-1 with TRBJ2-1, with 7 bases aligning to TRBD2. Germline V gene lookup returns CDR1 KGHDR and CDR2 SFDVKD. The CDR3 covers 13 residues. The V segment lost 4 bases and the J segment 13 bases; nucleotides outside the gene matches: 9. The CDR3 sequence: CATSDLPGREQFF. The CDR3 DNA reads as TGTGCCACCAGTGACCTCCCGGGGAGGGAACAGTTCTTC.

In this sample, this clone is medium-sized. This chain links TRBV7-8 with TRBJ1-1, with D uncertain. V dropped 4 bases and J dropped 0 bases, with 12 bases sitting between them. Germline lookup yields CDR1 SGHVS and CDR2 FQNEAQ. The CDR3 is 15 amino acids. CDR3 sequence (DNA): TGTGCCAGCAGCTCCCGGGCCATAATGAACACTGAAGCTTTCTTT. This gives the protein CASSSRAIMNTEAFF.

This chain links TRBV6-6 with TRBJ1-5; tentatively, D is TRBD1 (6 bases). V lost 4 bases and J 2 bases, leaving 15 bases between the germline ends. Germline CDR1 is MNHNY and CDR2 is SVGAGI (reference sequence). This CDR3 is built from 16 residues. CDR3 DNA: TGTGCCAGCAGTTCACTGAACAGGGATGGCAATCAGCCCCAGCATTTT. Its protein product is CASSSLNRDGNQPQHF.

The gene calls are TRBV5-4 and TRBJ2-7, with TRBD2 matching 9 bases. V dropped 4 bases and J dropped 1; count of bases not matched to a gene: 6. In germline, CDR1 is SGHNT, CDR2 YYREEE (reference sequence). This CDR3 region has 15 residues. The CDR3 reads CASSGPGLASYEQYF. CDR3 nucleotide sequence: TGTGCCAGCAGCGGACCGGGACTAGCTTCCTACGAGCAGTACTTC.